This TCR beta chain came from a study of blood T cells in healthy people across ages (dated by TCRdb to 2014 to 2015). A note on the overall study: Template switching captured roughly one uniquely barcoded TCR beta cDNA molecule per two T cells in model experiments. To track age-related changes in TCR beta repertoire diversity, the study relied on deep sequencing normalized with unique cDNA molecular identifiers. The donors were split into four age groups: young (average approximately 16 years), middle-aged (39), aged (more than 60) and long-lived (over 80). For two donors (one aged 18 to 30 and one aged 80 or older), the study analyzed two additional independent replicas of 1 million unique cDNA reads from the same blood draw. To avoid experimental bias, donors of different ages were distributed randomly across sequencing lanes.

On the study overall, not on this receptor specifically: The CMV infection status of donors was not known, potentially confounding age-related changes in expanded clonotypes. The percentage of naive T cells measured by flow cytometry correlated strongly with observed TCR beta diversity. Estimates of total diversity from one million sequenced T cells were regarded as lower bounds and underestimates. The long-lived group showed more naive CD4+ T cells, fewer expanded clones and increased TCR diversity than the aged group, suggesting age selection. Because profiling used bulk unsorted PBMCs, naive and antigen-experienced compartments could not be compared conclusively. As age increased, observed TCR beta diversity per million T cells dropped in a roughly linear way, and a significant reduction was already evident by age about 40.

Comments on this clonotype: This clone's antigen is unknown. Mismatch with germline at one junction end may stem from a read error.

Reading the germline V gene gives CDR1 KGHSH and CDR2 LQKENI. Including the terminal cysteine and phenylalanine, the CDR3 comprises 13 residues. Only the CDR3 region is kept as DNA, spanning 39 bases read in frame from base 1. The method behind the library was 5' RACE. Sequenced using an Illumina HiSeq 2500. A second PCR of about 6 to 11 cycles was run with a J-beta primer mix and a sample-barcoded 5' primer. Each TCR beta cDNA molecule received a unique molecular identifier from a template-switch 5' adaptor carrying 12 random nucleotides. Each sample yielded at least 2.5 million CDR3-containing paired-end reads. All of the RNA was converted into first-strand cDNA using the Mint cDNA synthesis kit, with a TRBC-specific oligonucleotide serving as the primer. All cDNA was treated with uracil-DNA glycosylase and then went through a first 18-cycle PCR with the universal primers M1SS and BC2_uni_R. The study's own analysis went as follows. For normalization, 1 million high-quality reads were randomly selected from each sample, with every read carrying a distinct molecular identifier. Reads sharing molecular identifiers were discarded rather than binned into consensus sequences. MiTCR, with a Q25 quality threshold and the strictest error-elimination algorithm, was used for CDR3 identification, clonotype clustering and error correction. Lower-bound total TCR beta diversity was estimated with a nonparametric unseen species model using Euler transformation. TCRdb reprocessing: public reads trimmed at Q25 with fastp, clones called with MiXCR, in-frame beta chains kept. Duplicate CDR3 protein sequences are folded into a single record with the most common DNA and genes. The V and J calls and clone size are TCRdb's, not the authors'. Within this sample are over a million distinct CDR3 sequences, with roughly two fifths of them counted one time only. About 4% of the sample is taken by the ten largest.

The roughly 39 donors, aged about 6 to 95 years, were systemically healthy Caucasian individuals from Russia. Each donor gave roughly 9 milliliters of peripheral blood, drawn into EDTA-treated Vacutainer tubes. Ficoll-Paque density-gradient centrifugation was used to isolate PBMCs, with at least 6 million obtained per sample. Total RNA, at least 5 micrograms per sample, was extracted from PBMCs with Trizol reagent. Naive CD45RAhigh/CD27high T cell percentages were measured by flow cytometry on a PBMC aliquot from every donor. The receptor comes from a woman aged 18-35 years in good health. The chain is assembled from TRBV18 and TRBJ2-1; the central 7 bases match TRBD2. The sample consisted of blood. The DNA sequence reads TGTGCCAGCGCACCTCAGCGGGAATATGAGCAGTTCTTC. It is translated as CASAPQREYEQFF.